Listed below are T cell receptor beta chains from one sample, sequenced in a study of T cells in Graves' hyperthyroidism and ophthalmopathy. TCRdb passed the multiplex PCR reads through MiXCR, listing each CDR3 protein once. This sample yields 300,000 to 400,000 distinct CDR3 sequences, of which roughly 18% are seen a single time; approximately 49% belongs to the top ten. The sequenced material came from blood. The receptors were sampled from a woman aged 45-60 years with Graves' hyperthyroidism. Both conserved end residues are part of each CDR3. Each record gives: V gene, D gene, clone size, J gene, CDR3 protein, CDR3 DNA. The D gene is left open where the match is weak. Rows may omit the clone size; those that give it use once, few, many or a size class.

V: TRBV10-3; D: TRBD1; size: many; J: TRBJ1-5; CDR3: CAISERQGVQPQHF; DNA: TGTGCCATCAGTGAACGACAGGGGGTCCAGCCCCAGCATTTT
V: TRBV7-2; D: -; size: many; J: TRBJ2-2; CDR3: CASSLEGGTNTGELFF; DNA: TGTGCCAGCAGCTTAGAGGGCGGGACGAACACCGGGGAGCTGTTTTTT
V: TRBV12-3/TRBV12-4; D: -; size: many; J: TRBJ1-2; CDR3: CASSDTGRSGYTF; DNA: TGTGCCAGCAGCGACACAGGGCGGAGTGGCTACACCTTC
V: TRBV29-1; D: -; size: once; J: TRBJ2-7; CDR3: CSVGGGVGGGPPEQYF; DNA: TGCAGCGTTGGAGGAGGGGTGGGCGGCGGGCCGCCCGAGCAGTACTTC
V: TRBV20-1; D: TRBD2; size: -; J: TRBJ2-5; CDR3: CSPRNSGAQYF; DNA: TGCAGTCCGAGAAATAGCGGGGCCCAGTACTTC
V: TRBV3-1; D: -; size: many; J: TRBJ2-2; CDR3: CASSNLQLTGELFF; DNA: TGTGCCAGCAGCAATTTACAGCTAACCGGGGAGCTGTTTTTT
V: TRBV12-3/TRBV12-4; D: -; size: -; J: TRBJ1-5; CDR3: CASSVRRGSNQPQHF; DNA: TGTGCCAGCAGTGTAAGGAGAGGGAGCAATCAGCCCCAGCATTTT
V: TRBV27; D: -; size: many; J: TRBJ2-1; CDR3: CASSLSTHEQFF; DNA: TGTGCCAGCAGTTTGTCCACCCATGAGCAGTTCTTC
V: TRBV9; D: TRBD1; size: few; J: TRBJ1-2; CDR3: CASSGKGTGDYGYTF; DNA: TGTGCCAGCAGTGGTAAGGGGACAGGGGACTATGGCTACACCTTC
V: TRBV12-3/TRBV12-4; D: -; size: many; J: TRBJ2-3; CDR3: CASSSDTQYF; DNA: TGTGCCAGCAGTTCAGATACGCAGTATTTT
V: TRBV6-1; D: -; size: -; J: TRBJ2-7; CDR3: CASTLQARELLYEQYF; DNA: TGTGCCAGCACTTTACAGGCACGGGAACTTCTATACGAGCAGTACTTC
V: TRBV7-3; D: TRBD2; size: many; J: TRBJ2-3; CDR3: CASSPTPGLAGGPGSTDTQYF; DNA: TGTGCCAGCAGCCCAACCCCGGGACTAGCGGGGGGGCCAGGTAGCACAGATACGCAGTATTTT
V: TRBV20-1; D: TRBD1; size: -; J: TRBJ2-5; CDR3: CSANGQGGQETQYF; DNA: TGCAGTGCCAACGGACAGGGCGGCCAAGAGACCCAGTACTTC
V: TRBV11-2; D: -; size: many; J: TRBJ2-1; CDR3: CASSSIGPDGRSYNEQFF; DNA: TGTGCCAGCAGCTCCATAGGACCCGACGGACGCTCCTACAATGAGCAGTTCTTC
V: TRBV28; D: TRBD2; size: many; J: TRBJ2-3; CDR3: CAIQPGGSFGDTQYF; DNA: TGTGCCATCCAGCCTGGCGGGAGCTTTGGAGATACGCAGTATTTT
V: TRBV5-4; D: -; size: many; J: TRBJ2-7; CDR3: CASSLGPIYEQYF; DNA: TGTGCCAGCAGCTTGGGACCGATCTACGAGCAGTACTTC
V: TRBV20-1; D: -; size: -; J: TRBJ2-5; CDR3: CSAGPRGETQYF; DNA: TGCAGTGCCGGGCCCCGGGGGGAGACCCAGTACTTC
V: TRBV20-1; D: -; size: few; J: TRBJ1-5; CDR3: CSASAGSGNQPQHF; DNA: TGCAGTGCTAGTGCCGGCTCAGGGAACCAGCCCCAGCATTTT
V: TRBV7-9; D: TRBD1; size: many; J: TRBJ2-5; CDR3: CASSTRDSEGETQYF; DNA: TGTGCCAGCAGCACTCGGGACAGCGAGGGAGAGACCCAGTACTTC
V: TRBV20-1; D: -; size: -; J: TRBJ1-5; CDR3: CSARQYSNQPQHF; DNA: TGCAGTGCTAGACAGTATAGCAATCAGCCCCAGCATTTT
V: TRBV15; D: -; size: few; J: TRBJ1-6; CDR3: CATRGNSPLHF; DNA: TGTGCCACCAGGGGAAATTCACCCCTCCACTTT
V: TRBV9; D: -; size: few; J: TRBJ2-1; CDR3: CASSVERGGYNEQFF; DNA: TGTGCCAGCAGCGTAGAGAGGGGGGGTTACAATGAGCAGTTCTTC
V: TRBV20-1; D: TRBD2; size: many; J: TRBJ2-5; CDR3: CSARPGTTQETQYF; DNA: TGCAGTGCTAGACCCGGGACTACTCAAGAGACCCAGTACTTC
V: TRBV28; D: -; size: many; J: TRBJ1-5; CDR3: CASMSYVDNQPQHF; DNA: TGTGCCAGCATGAGTTACGTCGACAATCAGCCCCAGCATTTT
V: TRBV18; D: -; size: many; J: TRBJ1-4; CDR3: CASSPLPGPNEKLFF; DNA: TGTGCCAGCTCACCACTACCAGGCCCTAATGAAAAACTGTTTTTT
V: TRBV6-2/TRBV6-3; D: -; size: -; J: TRBJ2-3; CDR3: CASSFQENTQYF; DNA: TGTGCCAGCAGTTTCCAGGAGAATACGCAGTATTTT